This record concerns one T cell receptor beta chain sequence. Antigen unknown. These data belong to a study of T cell responses to AZD1222 COVID-19 vaccine. The study, taken as a whole, reports: Spike-spanning, vaccine-associated CD4 TCRs were dominant at 160-218 and 743-854. Most donors were white British and more were female, and clonal diversity was possibly underestimated. Nearly half of spike-specific TCRs reportedly target variant regions that are unmutated in the B.1.351 and B.1.1.7 variants.

Using immunoSEQ multiplex PCR, the repertoire was profiled, and TCRdb retains in-frame clones only, with some absent. In the table there are 180,000 or so clones, approximately 91% of which are singletons. The ends were cut back, 4 bases at V and 6 bases at J, with 13 bases in the middle. The CDR3 loop spans 14 amino acids. Germline loops: CDR1 LGHDT, CDR2 YNNKEL (reference sequence). This chain links TRBV3-1 (or the pseudogene TRBV3-2) with TRBJ2-1; D is possibly TRBD1 or TRBD2 (7 bases each). The sequence was collected from an adult who received the AZD1222 COVID-19 vaccine. The starting material was peripheral blood, obtained 28 days after the second AZD1222 dose. CDR3 bases: TGTGCCAGCAGCCGTCAGGGGGGGGGCAATGAGCAGTTCTTC. Residues: CASSRQGGGNEQFF.